This TCR beta chain was recovered during a study of siplizumab effects on memory and regulatory T cells. Overall study findings and caveats: Siplizumab significantly decreased alloreactive sequences from unstimulated CD4+ memory cells. Naive T cells looked more diverse than memory cells and looked like major alloresponse contributors. Most alloreactive clones went unmapped to unstimulated subsets; only a minor fraction mapped.

Trimming removed 1 base from V and 5 bases from J, with 6 bases in between. The V gene's germline CDR1 is SGHDN and CDR2 FVKESK. The CDR3 contains 13 residues. Concerning this clone: Its antigen is undetermined.

Assays captured 95,000 to 100,000 TCR templates per sample. Clones were read by immunoSEQ multiplex PCR, and TCRdb kept only the in-frame ones, dropping some. The table includes 70,000 to 95,000 clones, 90% detected once. The sequenced sample was CD4+ T cells sorted from blood. The source is a human donor in good health. V usage is TRBV14 and J usage is TRBJ1-5; D remains ambiguous. The chain's CDR3 is CASSQGLDQPQHF. The CDR3, as DNA: TGTGCCAGCAGCCAAGGACTAGATCAGCCCCAGCATTTT.